This paragraph covers one T cell receptor beta chain sequence. This record comes from a study of cytomegalovirus exposure and HLA in healthy donors. This PCR relied on a set of 60 Vbeta primers and 13 Jbeta primers. TCRdb's table, derived via immunoSEQ multiplex PCR, lists solely in-frame clones and lacks some. The sample yields about 190,000 clones, 80% to 85% seen once. The CDR3 extends over 15 amino acids. Germline-derived CDR1 and CDR2 are LNHDA and SQIVND (reference sequence). Trimming left V 0 bases short and J 5 bases short, with 13 bases between. Donors were nominally healthy when sampled, though unrecorded immune exposures were likely.

Sequenced input: PBMCs. This chain links TRBV19 with TRBJ2-5, with D possibly being TRBD2 (7 bases). This TCR came from a woman between 18 and 29 years old in good health and CMV-seronegative. Here the CDR3 DNA reads TGTGCCAGTAGTATAGAGGCGGGGGCCTGGGAGACCCAGTACTTC. This encodes CASSIEAGAWETQYF.